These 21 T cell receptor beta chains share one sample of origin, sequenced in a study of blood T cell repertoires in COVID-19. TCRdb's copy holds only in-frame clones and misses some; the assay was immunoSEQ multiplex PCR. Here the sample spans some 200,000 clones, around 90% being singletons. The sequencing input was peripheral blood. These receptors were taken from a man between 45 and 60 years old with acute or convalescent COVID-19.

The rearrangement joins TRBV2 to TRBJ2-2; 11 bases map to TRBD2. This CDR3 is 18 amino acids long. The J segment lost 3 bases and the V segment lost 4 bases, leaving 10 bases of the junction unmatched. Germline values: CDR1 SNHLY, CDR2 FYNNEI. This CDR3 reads CASSGSIAGGPDTGELFF. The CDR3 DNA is TGTGCCAGCAGTGGTTCGATAGCGGGGGGGCCGGACACCGGGGAGCTGTTTTTT.

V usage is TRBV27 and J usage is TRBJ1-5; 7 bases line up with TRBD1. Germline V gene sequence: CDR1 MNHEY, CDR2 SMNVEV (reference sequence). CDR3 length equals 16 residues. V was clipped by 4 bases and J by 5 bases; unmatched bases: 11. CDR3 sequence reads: CASSSAYDRDDQPQHF. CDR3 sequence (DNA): TGTGCCAGCAGTTCCGCCTACGACAGGGACGATCAGCCCCAGCATTTT.

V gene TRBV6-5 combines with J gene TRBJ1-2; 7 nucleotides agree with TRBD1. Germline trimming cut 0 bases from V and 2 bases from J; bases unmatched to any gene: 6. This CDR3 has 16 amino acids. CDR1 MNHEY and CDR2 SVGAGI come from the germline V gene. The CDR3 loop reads CASSYSRSGGNYGYTF. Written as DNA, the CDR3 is TGTGCCAGCAGTTACTCAAGGTCAGGGGGGAACTATGGCTACACCTTC.

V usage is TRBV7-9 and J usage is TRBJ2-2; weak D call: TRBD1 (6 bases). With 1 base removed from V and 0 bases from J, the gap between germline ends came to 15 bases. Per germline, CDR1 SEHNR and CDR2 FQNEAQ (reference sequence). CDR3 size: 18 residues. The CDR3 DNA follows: TGTGCCAGCAGCTTAGTCAGGGGACGACCCCCGAACACCGGGGAGCTGTTTTTT. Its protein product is CASSLVRGRPPNTGELFF.

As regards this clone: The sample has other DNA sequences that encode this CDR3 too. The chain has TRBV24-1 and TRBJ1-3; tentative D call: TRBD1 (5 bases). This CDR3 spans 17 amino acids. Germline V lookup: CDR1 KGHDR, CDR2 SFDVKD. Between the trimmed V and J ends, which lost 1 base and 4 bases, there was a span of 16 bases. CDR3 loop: CATSDFRGGDSGNTIYF. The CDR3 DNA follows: TGTGCCACCAGTGATTTTCGCGGGGGGGACTCCGGAAACACCATATATTTT.

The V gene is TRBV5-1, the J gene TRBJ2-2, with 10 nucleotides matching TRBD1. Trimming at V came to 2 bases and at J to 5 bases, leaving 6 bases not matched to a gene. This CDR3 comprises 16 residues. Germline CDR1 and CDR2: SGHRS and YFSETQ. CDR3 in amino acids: CASSFAGQGITGELFF. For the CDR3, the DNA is TGCGCCAGCAGCTTTGCGGGACAGGGGATTACCGGGGAGCTGTTTTTT.

CDR3 sequence: CASSEADRGRGAFF. The DNA for the CDR3 is TGTGCCAGCAGTGAAGCAGACAGGGGGCGCGGGGCTTTCTTT. The chain uses TRBV6-1 and TRBJ1-1; 10 nucleotides line up with TRBD1. Germline-derived CDR1 and CDR2 are MNHNS and SASEGT. The CDR3 is 14 residues long. V shed 0 bases, J shed 11 bases, and the junction held 6 bases outside the gene matches.

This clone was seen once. The CDR3 is CASSRTGGQETQYF. CDR3 DNA: TGTGCCAGCAGCAGGACAGGGGGCCAAGAGACCCAGTACTTC. The chain combines TRBV7-9 with TRBJ2-5, with 10 bases lining up with TRBD1. With V trimmed by 5 bases and J by 1 base, 1 base remained unmatched. Germline V lookup: CDR1 SEHNR, CDR2 FQNEAQ (reference sequence). The CDR3 has 14 amino acids. Full variable domain (missing parts from reference TRBV7-9 and TRBJ2-5): DTGVSQNPRHKITKRGQNVTFRCDPISEHNRLYWYRQTLGQGPEFLTYFQNEAQLEKSRLLSDRFSAERPKGSFSTLEIQRTEQGDSAMYLCASSRTGGQETQYFGPGTRLLVL.

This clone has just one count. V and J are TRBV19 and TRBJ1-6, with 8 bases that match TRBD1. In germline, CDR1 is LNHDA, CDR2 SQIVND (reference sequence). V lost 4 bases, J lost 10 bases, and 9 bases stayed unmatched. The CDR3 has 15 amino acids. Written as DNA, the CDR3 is TGTGCCAGTAGTACCAGACAGGGGACCGGCTCACCCCTCCACTTT. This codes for CASSTRQGTGSPLHF.

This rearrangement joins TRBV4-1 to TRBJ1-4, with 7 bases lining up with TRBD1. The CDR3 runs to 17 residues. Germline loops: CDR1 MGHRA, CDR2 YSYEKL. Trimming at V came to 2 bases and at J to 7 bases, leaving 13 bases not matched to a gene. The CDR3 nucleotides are TGCGCCAGCAGCCAAACCCTACAGGGGCGGGTAGGTGAAAAACTGTTTTTT. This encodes CASSQTLQGRVGEKLFF.

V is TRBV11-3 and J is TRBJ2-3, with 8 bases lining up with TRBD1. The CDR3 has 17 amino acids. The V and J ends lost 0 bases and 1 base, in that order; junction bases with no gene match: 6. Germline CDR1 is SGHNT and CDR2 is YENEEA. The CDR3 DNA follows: TGTGCCAGCAGCTTAGACTTGCCAGGGGGCGGCACAGATACGCAGTATTTT. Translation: CASSLDLPGGGTDTQYF.

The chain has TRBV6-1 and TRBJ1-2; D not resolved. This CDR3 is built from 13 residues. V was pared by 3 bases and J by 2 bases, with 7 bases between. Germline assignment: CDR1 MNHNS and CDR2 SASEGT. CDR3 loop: CASSEAGNYGYTF. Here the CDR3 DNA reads TGTGCCAGCAGTGAGGCAGGCAACTATGGCTACACCTTC.

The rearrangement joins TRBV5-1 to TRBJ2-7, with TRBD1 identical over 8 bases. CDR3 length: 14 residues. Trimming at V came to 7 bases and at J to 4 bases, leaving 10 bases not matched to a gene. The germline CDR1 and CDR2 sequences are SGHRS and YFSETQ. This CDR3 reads CASSRQGIGYEQYF. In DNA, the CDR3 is TGCGCCAGCTCCCGACAGGGGATCGGTTACGAGCAGTACTTC.

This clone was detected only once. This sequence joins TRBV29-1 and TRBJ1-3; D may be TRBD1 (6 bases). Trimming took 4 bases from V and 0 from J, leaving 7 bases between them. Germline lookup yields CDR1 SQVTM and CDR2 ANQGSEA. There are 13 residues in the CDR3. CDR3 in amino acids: CSVGQDSGNTIYF. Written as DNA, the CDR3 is TGCAGCGTTGGACAGGACTCTGGAAACACCATATATTTT.

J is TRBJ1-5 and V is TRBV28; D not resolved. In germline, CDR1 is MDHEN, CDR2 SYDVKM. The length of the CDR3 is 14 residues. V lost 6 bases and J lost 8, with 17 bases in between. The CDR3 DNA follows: TGTGCCAGCAGCCGAGGCAGAGCGGGAGAGCCCCAGCATTTT. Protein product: CASSRGRAGEPQHF.

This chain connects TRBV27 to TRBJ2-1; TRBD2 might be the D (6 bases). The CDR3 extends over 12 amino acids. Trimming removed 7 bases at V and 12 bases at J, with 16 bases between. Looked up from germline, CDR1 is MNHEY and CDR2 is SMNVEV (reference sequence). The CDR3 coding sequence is TGTGCCAGCACCACTTTGGGGGGTGGGCAGTTCTTC. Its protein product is CASTTLGGGQFF.

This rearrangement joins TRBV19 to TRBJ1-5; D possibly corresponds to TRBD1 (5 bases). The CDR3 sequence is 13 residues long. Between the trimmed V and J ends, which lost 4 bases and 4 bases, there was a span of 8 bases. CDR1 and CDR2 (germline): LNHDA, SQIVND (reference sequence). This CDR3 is CASSTQGNQPQHF. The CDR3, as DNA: TGTGCCAGTAGTACCCAGGGAAATCAGCCCCAGCATTTT.

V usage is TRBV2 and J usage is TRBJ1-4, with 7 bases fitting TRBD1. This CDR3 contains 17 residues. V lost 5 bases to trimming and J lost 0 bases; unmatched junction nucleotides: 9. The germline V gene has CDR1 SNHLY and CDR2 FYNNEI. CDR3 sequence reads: CASSYDRVGATNEKLFF. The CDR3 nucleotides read TGTGCCAGCAGTTACGACAGGGTGGGCGCAACTAATGAAAAACTGTTTTTT.

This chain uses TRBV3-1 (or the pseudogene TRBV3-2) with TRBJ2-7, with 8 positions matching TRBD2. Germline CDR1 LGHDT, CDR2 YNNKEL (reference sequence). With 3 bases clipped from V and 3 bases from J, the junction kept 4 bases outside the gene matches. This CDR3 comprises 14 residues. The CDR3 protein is CASSHSSGSYEQYF. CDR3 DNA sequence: TGTGCCAGCAGCCATTCAAGCGGGAGCTACGAGCAGTACTTC.

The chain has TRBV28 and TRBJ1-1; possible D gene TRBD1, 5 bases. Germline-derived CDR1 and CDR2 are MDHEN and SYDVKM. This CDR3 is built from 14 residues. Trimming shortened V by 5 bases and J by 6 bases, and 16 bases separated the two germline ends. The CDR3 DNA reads TGTGCCAGCAGTCCATACCGAGTAGGGGCTGAAGCTTTCTTT. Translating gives CASSPYRVGAEAFF.

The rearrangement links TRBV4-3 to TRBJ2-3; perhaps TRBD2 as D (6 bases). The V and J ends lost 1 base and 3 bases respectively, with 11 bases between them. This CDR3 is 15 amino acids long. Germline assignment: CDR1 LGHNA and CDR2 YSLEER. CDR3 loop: CASSQGGVLTDTQYF. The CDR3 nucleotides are TGCGCCAGCAGCCAAGGGGGGGTGTTAACAGATACGCAGTATTTT.